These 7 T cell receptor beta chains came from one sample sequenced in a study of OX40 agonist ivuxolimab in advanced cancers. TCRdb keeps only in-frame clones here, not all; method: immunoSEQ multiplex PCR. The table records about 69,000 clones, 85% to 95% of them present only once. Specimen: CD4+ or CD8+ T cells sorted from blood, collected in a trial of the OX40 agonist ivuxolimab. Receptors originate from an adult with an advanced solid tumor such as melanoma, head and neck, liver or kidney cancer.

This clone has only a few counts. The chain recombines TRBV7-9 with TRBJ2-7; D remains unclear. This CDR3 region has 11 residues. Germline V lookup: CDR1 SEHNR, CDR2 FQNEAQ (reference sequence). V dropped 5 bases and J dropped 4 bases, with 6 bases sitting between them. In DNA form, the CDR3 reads TGTGCCAGCAGCCCCCAATACGAGCAGTACTTC. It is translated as CASSPQYEQYF.

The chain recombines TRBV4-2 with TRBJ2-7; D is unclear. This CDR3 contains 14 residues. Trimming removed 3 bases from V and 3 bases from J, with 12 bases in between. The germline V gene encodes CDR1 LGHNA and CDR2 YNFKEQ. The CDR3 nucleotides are TGTGCCAGCAGCCACCGGGCCTCGGGCTACGAGCAGTACTTC. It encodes CASSHRASGYEQYF.

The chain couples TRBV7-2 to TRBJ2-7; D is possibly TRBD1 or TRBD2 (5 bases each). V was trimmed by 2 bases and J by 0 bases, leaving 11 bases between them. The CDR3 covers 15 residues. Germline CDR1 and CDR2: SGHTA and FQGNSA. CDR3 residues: CASSLTGLTSYEQYF. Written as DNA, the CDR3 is TGTGCCAGCAGCTTAACGGGGCTGACCTCCTACGAGCAGTACTTC.

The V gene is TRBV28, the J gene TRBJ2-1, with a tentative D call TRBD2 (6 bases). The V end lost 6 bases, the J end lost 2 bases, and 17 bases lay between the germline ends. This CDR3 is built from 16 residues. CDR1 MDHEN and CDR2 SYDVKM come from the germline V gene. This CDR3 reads CASSPLEGIPYNEQFF. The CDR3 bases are TGTGCCAGCAGCCCCTTGGAGGGGATCCCCTACAATGAGCAGTTCTTC.

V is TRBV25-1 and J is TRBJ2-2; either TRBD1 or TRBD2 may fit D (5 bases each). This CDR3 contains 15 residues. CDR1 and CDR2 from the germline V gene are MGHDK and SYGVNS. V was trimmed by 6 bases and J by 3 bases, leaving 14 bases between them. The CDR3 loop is CASRGRTTYTGELFF. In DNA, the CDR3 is TGTGCCAGCAGGGGACGGACGACCTACACCGGGGAGCTGTTTTTT.

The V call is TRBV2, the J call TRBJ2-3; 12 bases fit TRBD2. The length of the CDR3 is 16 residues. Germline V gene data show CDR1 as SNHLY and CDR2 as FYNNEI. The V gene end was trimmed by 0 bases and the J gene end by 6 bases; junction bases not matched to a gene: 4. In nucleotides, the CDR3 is TGTGCCAGCAGTGAAGCCCCCGGGACTAGCGGGGATACGCAGTATTTT. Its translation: CASSEAPGTSGDTQYF.

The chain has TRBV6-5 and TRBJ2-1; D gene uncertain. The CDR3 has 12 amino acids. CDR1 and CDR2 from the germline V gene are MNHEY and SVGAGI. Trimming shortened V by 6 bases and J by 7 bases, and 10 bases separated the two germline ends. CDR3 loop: CASSLRWNEQFF. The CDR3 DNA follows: TGTGCCAGCAGCCTACGGTGGAATGAGCAGTTCTTC.